This T cell receptor beta chain was found in a study of shared clonotypes between healthy human individuals. General study findings and limits: It was observed that approximately 5% of naive CD4 clonotypes were shared across several donors.

Trimming removed 2 bases from V and 1 base from J; junction bases left unmatched: 4. This CDR3 is 15 amino acids long. Germline V CDR1 and CDR2: SGHTA, FQGNSA. TCRdb's table, derived via immunoSEQ multiplex PCR, lists solely in-frame clones and lacks some. The data hold 2.3 million or so clones, with over 85% observed a single time. A single count supports this clone. Its specificity is unknown. The sequenced sample was naive CD4+ T cells from PBMCs. Subset of the sample: CD45RA+ positively selected. This clonotype was obtained from a man between 18 and 35 years old in good health. Some clones in this sample may be carry-over from other donors' samples. The chain couples TRBV7-2 to TRBJ2-5; TRBD1 agrees at 7 bases. The CDR3: CASSLRGTAQETQYF. The CDR3 DNA sequence: TGTGCCAGCAGCTTAAGGGGGACAGCCCAAGAGACCCAGTACTTC.